These 7 T cell receptor beta chains share one sample of origin, sequenced in a study of T cell responses to AZD1222 COVID-19 vaccine. TCRdb keeps only in-frame clones here, not all; method: immunoSEQ multiplex PCR. The sample includes roughly 140,000 clones, around 88% of them seen just once. Sequences were derived from peripheral blood, sampled on day 0 of MenACWY control vaccination. These receptors were collected from an adult in good health.

The V call is TRBV10-3, the J call TRBJ2-5, with D perhaps being TRBD1 or TRBD2 (5 bases each). The V and J ends lost 6 bases and 1 base respectively, with 18 bases between them. CDR1 ENHRY and CDR2 SYGVKD come from the germline V gene. This CDR3 spans 16 amino acids. The CDR3 here is CAISQNRGAGQETQYF. CDR3 in DNA: TGTGCCATCAGCCAAAACCGGGGCGCCGGCCAAGAGACCCAGTACTTC.

This chain joins TRBV27 and TRBJ1-2, with 7 positions matching TRBD1. The CDR3 loop spans 15 amino acids. Germline trimming cut 1 base from V and 3 bases from J; bases unmatched to any gene: 5. The germline V gene encodes CDR1 MNHEY and CDR2 SMNVEV (reference sequence). The DNA of the CDR3 is TGTGCCAGCAGTTTATACTCAGGGGGGGACTATGGCTACACCTTC. Translating it yields CASSLYSGGDYGYTF.

The rearrangement uses TRBV7-3 and TRBJ1-1; no firm D call. The CDR3 extends over 13 amino acids. Deletions cut 3 bases from V and 0 bases from J, with 5 bases between. Germline CDR1 SGHTA, CDR2 FQGTGA. The CDR3 sequence is CASSFQVNTEAFF. DNA of the CDR3: TGTGCCAGCAGCTTTCAAGTGAACACTGAAGCTTTCTTT.

The chain carries TRBV3-1 (or the pseudogene TRBV3-2) and TRBJ2-1; D unclear. The V and J ends lost 4 bases and 4 bases respectively, with 14 bases between them. The CDR3 contains 15 residues. CDR1 is LGHDT and CDR2 is YNNKEL in the germline V gene (reference sequence). The CDR3 region is CASSPVGKGYNEQFF. CDR3 nucleotide sequence: TGTGCCAGCAGCCCAGTTGGGAAGGGATACAATGAGCAGTTCTTC.

The count of this clone is one. This rearrangement joins TRBV9 to TRBJ1-4, with 10 positions matching TRBD1. There are 15 residues in the CDR3. From germline, CDR1 is SGDLS and CDR2 YYNGEE. V was pared by 4 bases and J by 8 bases, with 8 bases of the junction left unmatched. CDR3 nucleotides: TGTGCCAGCAGCCCCAGGACAGGGGGTGGAGAAAAACTGTTTTTT. Its translation is CASSPRTGGGEKLFF.

This clone has a handful of counts. The chain combines TRBV11-3 with TRBJ2-5, with D unclear. The CDR3 extends over 14 amino acids. Germline V gene sequence: CDR1 SGHNT, CDR2 YENEEA. With 3 bases removed from V and 1 base from J, the gap between germline ends came to 9 bases. CDR3 sequence: CASSFSSAQETQYF. The CDR3 DNA reads TGTGCCAGCAGCTTTAGCTCTGCCCAAGAGACCCAGTACTTC.

This clone was detected a few times. This rearrangement joins TRBV11-2 to TRBJ1-6; D is possibly TRBD1 (5 bases). This CDR3 contains 14 residues. Germline V gene sequence: CDR1 SGHAT, CDR2 FQNNGV. The V gene lost 2 bases and the J gene lost 10 bases, with 12 bases spanning the gap. CDR3: CASSLPGLGSPLHF. CDR3 nucleotides: TGTGCCAGCAGCTTACCAGGGTTGGGGTCACCCCTCCACTTT.